This TCR beta chain was sequenced in a study of regulatory T cells in long-lasting Graves disease. With iRepertoire HTBI primers and Arm-PCR of CDR3 regions, TCR beta libraries were built. TCRdb analysed the multiplex PCR reads with MiXCR anew, one entry per CDR3 protein. The sample has roughly 430,000 distinct CDR3 sequences, less than 20% seen once; the top ten hold around 11%. V lost 7 bases and J 0 bases, leaving 13 bases between the germline ends. Germline loops: CDR1 SQVTM, CDR2 ANQGSEA. The CDR3 runs 13 residues. This sample's time point: newly diagnosed GD, antithyroid drugs for less than 3 months. From RNA extracted from PBMCs, the TCR library was made. This sample was also put to use in a study of T cells in Graves' hyperthyroidism and ophthalmopathy.

The TCR originated in a woman between 25 and 40 years old with Graves disease. Source: peripheral blood mononuclear cells (PBMCs), taken at new diagnosis, from a patient treated with antithyroid drugs. The rearrangement links TRBV29-1 to TRBJ2-7, with no clear D. CDR3 amino acids: CSAQVGSSYEQYF. The CDR3 DNA sequence: TGCAGCGCGCAGGTCGGTAGCTCCTACGAGCAGTACTTC.